This TCR beta chain is from a study of blood T cells in healthy people across ages (dated by TCRdb to about 2015). Study-level background: In model experiments, roughly one uniquely barcoded TCR beta cDNA molecule per two T cells was captured by template switching. Using deep sequencing normalized with unique cDNA molecular identifiers, the study measured how TCR beta repertoire diversity changes with age. Donors were grouped into four age groups: young (average about 15 years), middle-aged (39), aged (approximately 67) and long-lived (approximately 78). For two donors (one aged 18 to 29 and one aged 80 or older), the study analyzed two additional independent replicas of 1 million unique cDNA reads from the same blood draw. To avoid experimental bias, donors of different ages were distributed randomly across sequencing lanes.

The 39 donors, aged about 6 to 95 years, were systemically healthy Caucasian individuals from Russia. Each donor gave approximately 9.3 milliliters of peripheral blood, collected into EDTA-treated Vacutainer tubes. Ficoll-Paque density-gradient centrifugation was used to isolate PBMCs, with at least 6.5 million per sample. Trizol reagent was used to extract total RNA from PBMCs, with at least 5.5 micrograms per sample. For every donor, an aliquot of PBMCs went through flow cytometry to measure the percentages of naive CD45RAhigh/CD27high T cells. Study-level results and caveats: Estimates of total diversity based on one million sequenced T cells were regarded as lower bounds and as underestimates. Compared with the aged group, the long-lived group had more naive CD4+ T cells, fewer expanded clones and increased TCR diversity, suggesting age selection. Because the CMV infection status of the donors was unknown, age-related changes in expanded clonotypes may potentially have been confounded. As age increased, observed TCR beta diversity per million T cells dropped in a roughly linear way, and a significant reduction was already evident by age around 41. Since profiling was done on bulk unsorted PBMCs, naive and antigen-experienced compartments could not be conclusively compared. There was a strong correlation between observed TCR beta diversity and the percentage of naive T cells measured by flow cytometry.

With respect to this clonotype: Its antigen remains undetermined. No much larger clone is present one base from it, and per-base qualities are unavailable.

Including the terminal cysteine and phenylalanine, the CDR3 comprises 17 residues. The CDR3 DNA has 51 bases and is translated from base 1. V and J lose 0 bases and 3 bases, and a span of 16 bases separates them. Sequences LGHNA (CDR1) and YNFKEQ (CDR2) are obtained from the germline V gene. Receptor amplification or capture employed 5' RACE. This sample was sequenced with an Illumina HiSeq 2500. A second PCR of roughly 6 to 12 cycles was performed with a sample-barcoded 5' primer and a J-beta primer mix. Each TCR beta cDNA molecule received a unique molecular identifier from a template-switch 5' adaptor carrying 12 random nucleotides. Each sample yielded at least 2.5 million CDR3-containing paired-end reads. All of the RNA was converted into first-strand cDNA using the Mint cDNA synthesis kit, with a TRBC-specific oligonucleotide serving as the primer. Following uracil-DNA glycosylase treatment, a first 18-cycle PCR with universal primers M1SS and BC2_uni_R was performed on all cDNA. The original pipeline was this. For normalization, 1 million high-quality reads were randomly selected from each sample, with every read carrying a distinct molecular identifier. Instead of being binned into consensus sequences, reads that shared molecular identifiers were thrown out. CDR3 identification, clonotype clustering and error correction used MiTCR with a Q25 quality threshold and the strictest error-elimination algorithm. A nonparametric unseen species model using Euler transformation provided a lower-bound estimate of total TCR beta diversity. TCRdb took the public reads, trimmed them with fastp at Q25, ran MiXCR for clone calling and kept in-frame beta chains. Each CDR3 protein gets just one entry, which takes the most common genes and DNA from the rows behind it. What appears here as the V and J calls and clone size reflects TCRdb's work, not the paper's. For this sample the table gives about 1.4 million distinct CDR3 sequences, of which roughly 59% were detected only once. Jointly, the top ten make up roughly 7% of the sample.

The chain links TRBV4-2 with TRBJ2-3; the D call could be TRBD1 or TRBD2, with each sharing 5 bases. The TCR was taken from a man aged 18 to 30 in good health. The sequenced material came from blood. The CDR3: CASSQDRGGATTDTQYF. The sequenced DNA is TGTGCCAGCAGCCAAGATCGTGGGGGAGCGACGACAGATACGCAGTATTTT.